This T cell receptor (beta chain) was found in a study of cytomegalovirus exposure and HLA in healthy donors. About the study: Around 190 million T cells yielded more than 95 million unique TCR beta sequences, as an earlier analysis found.

PCR involved 60 Vbeta and 13 Jbeta primers. Method: immunoSEQ multiplex PCR; TCRdb's copy keeps in-frame clones and lacks some. The sample lists 130,000 to 150,000 clones, roughly 80% occurring once. Germline V gives CDR1 MNHEY, CDR2 SMNVEV (reference sequence). The CDR3 extends over 13 amino acids. The germline V and J ends were trimmed by 1 base and 2 bases, with 5 bases remaining between them. The chain links TRBV27 to TRBJ1-2, with a tentative D call TRBD1 (5 bases). The receptor's source is a woman aged 40 to 49 in good health and CMV-seropositive. The sequenced sample was PBMCs. CDR3 bases: TGTGCCAGCAGTTTATGGGGCAACTATGGCTACACCTTC. This encodes CASSLWGNYGYTF.